A selection of T cell receptor beta chains follows, all from one sample in a study of spatial heterogeneity in lung cancer. TCRdb re-derived calls from the 5' RACE reads in MiXCR, one entry per CDR3 protein. The sample has around 3,000 distinct CDR3 sequences, about 6% seen once. Specimen: lung tumor tissue, collected at surgery. The source is a male donor with early-stage non-small cell lung cancer. The CDR3 runs from the conserved cysteine through the conserved F or W.

>TRBJ1-1|TRBV7-9|15
CASSSSAGTNTEAFF
>TRBJ2-7|TRBV5-1|13
CASSSGQGREQYF
>TRBJ2-1|TRBV7-3|16
CASSSPTSGSRGEQFF
>TRBJ2-7|TRBV19|15
CASTRSGGQPYEQYF
>TRBJ2-2|TRBV7-9|15
CASSTTAANTGELFF
>TRBJ1-2|TRBV20-1|11
CSARHLARYTF
>TRBJ2-5|TRBV11-2|13
CASSRTRQETQYF
>TRBJ2-1|TRBV24-1|16
CATSESGAPAYNEQFF
>TRBJ2-7|TRBV7-2|19
CASSSPPTGLAGGYYEQYF
>TRBJ2-1|TRBV27|13
CASAVQGSNEQFF
>TRBJ2-6|TRBV3-1|17
CASSRGPPSSGANVLTF
>TRBJ2-7|TRBV5-1|14
CASRRQGAAYEQYF
>TRBJ2-4|TRBV28|13
CASQGTSGIIQYF
>TRBJ2-5|TRBV14|14
CASSQDANQETQYF
>TRBJ1-1|TRBV12-3/TRBV12-4|14
CASSSQGGNTEAFF
>TRBJ2-5|TRBV9|19
CASSVGWSSGGAIQETQYF
>TRBJ2-3|TRBV4-3|15
CASSQGLPGTDTQYF
>TRBJ1-1|TRBV13|10
CASSLVSAFF
>TRBJ2-1|TRBV28|17
CASALGGAGPGINEQFF
>TRBJ1-2|TRBV7-2|13
CASRQTGYYGYTF
>TRBJ2-3|TRBV5-1|15
CASSVGQGAEDTQYF
>TRBJ1-6|TRBV6-5|15
CASSYDQGANSPLHF
>TRBJ2-3|TRBV12-3/TRBV12-4|16
CASSLHSSGRTDTQYF